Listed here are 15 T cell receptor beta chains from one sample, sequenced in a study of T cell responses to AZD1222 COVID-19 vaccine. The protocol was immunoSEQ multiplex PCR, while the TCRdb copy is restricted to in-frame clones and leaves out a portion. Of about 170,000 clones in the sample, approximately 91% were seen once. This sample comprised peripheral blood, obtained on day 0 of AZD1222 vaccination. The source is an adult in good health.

The CDR3 sequence: CASRGSRKNTEAFF. As DNA, the CDR3 is TGTGCCAGCAGGGGTTCAAGAAAAAACACTGAAGCTTTCTTT. This chain joins TRBV27 and TRBJ1-1; no reliable D call. Looked up from germline, CDR1 is MNHEY and CDR2 is SMNVEV (reference sequence). Between the trimmed V and J ends, which lost 6 bases and 2 bases, there was a span of 13 bases. This CDR3 region has 14 residues.

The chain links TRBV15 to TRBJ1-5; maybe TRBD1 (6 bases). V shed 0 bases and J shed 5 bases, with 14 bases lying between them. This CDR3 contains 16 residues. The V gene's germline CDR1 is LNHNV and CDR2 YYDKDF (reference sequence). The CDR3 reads CATSRETAGVYQPQHF. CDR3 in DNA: TGTGCCACCAGCAGAGAGACGGCAGGGGTGTATCAGCCCCAGCATTTT.

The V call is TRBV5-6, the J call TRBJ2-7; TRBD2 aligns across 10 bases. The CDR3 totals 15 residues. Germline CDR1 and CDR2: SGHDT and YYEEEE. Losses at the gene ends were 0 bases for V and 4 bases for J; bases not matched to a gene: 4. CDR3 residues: CASSLVLAGEYEQYF. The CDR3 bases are TGTGCCAGCAGCTTGGTGCTAGCGGGAGAGTACGAGCAGTACTTC.

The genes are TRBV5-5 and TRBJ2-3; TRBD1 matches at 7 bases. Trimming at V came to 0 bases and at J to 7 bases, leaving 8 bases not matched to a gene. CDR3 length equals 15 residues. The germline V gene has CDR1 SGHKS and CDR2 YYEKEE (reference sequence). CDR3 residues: CASSLEGGFANTQYF. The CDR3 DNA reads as TGTGCCAGCAGCTTGGAAGGGGGCTTCGCGAATACGCAGTATTTT.

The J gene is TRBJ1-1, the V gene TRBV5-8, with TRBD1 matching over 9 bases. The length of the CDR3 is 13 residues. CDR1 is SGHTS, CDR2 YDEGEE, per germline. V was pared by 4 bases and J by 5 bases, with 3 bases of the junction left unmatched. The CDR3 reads CASSRDRETEAFF. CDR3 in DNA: TGTGCCAGCAGCCGGGACAGGGAGACTGAAGCTTTCTTT.

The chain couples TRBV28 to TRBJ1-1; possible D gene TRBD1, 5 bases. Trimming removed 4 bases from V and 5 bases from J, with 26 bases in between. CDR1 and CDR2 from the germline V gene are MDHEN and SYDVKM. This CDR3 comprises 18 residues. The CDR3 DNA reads TGTGCCAGCAGTTCAACGGTGCAGGGAGGGCGAGTTAGGACTGAAGCTTTCTTT. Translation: CASSSTVQGGRVRTEAFF.

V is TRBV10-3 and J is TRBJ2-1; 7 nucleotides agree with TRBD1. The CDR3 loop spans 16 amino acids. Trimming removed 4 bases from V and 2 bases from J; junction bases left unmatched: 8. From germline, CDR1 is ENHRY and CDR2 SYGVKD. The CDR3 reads CAISGGTEITYNEQFF. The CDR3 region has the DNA TGTGCCATCAGTGGAGGGACAGAGATTACCTACAATGAGCAGTTCTTC.

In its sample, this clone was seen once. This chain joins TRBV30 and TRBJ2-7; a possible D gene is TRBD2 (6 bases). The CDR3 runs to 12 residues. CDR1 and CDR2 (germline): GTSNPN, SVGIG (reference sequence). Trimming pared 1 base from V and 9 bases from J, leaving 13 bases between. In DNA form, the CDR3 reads TGTGCCTGGAGTGATCTAAGGGGAGGGCAGTACTTC. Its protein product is CAWSDLRGGQYF.

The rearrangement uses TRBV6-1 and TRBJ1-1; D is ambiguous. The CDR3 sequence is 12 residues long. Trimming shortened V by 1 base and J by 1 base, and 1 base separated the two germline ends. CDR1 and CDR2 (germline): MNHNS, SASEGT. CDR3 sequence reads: CASSEGNTEAFF. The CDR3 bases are TGTGCCAGCAGTGAAGGGAACACTGAAGCTTTCTTT.

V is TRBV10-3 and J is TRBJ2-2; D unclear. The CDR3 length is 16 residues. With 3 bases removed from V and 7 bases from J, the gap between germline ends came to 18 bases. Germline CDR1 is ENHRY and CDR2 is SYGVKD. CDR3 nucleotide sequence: TGTGCCATCAGTGAACGAAGGGCCCAGTCGAGCGGGGAGCTGTTTTTT. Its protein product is CAISERRAQSSGELFF.

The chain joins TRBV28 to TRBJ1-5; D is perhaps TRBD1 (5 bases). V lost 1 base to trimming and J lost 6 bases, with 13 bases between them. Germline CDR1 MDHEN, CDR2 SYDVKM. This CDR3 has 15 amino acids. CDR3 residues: CASSLFLGGPQPQHF. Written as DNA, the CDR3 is TGTGCCAGCAGTTTATTCCTCGGGGGTCCTCAGCCCCAGCATTTT.

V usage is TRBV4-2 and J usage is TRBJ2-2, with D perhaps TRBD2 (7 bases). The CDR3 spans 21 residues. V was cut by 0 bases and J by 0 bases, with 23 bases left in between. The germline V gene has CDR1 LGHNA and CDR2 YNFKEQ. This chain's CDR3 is CASSQDLGGILDSPNTGELFF. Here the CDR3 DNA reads TGTGCCAGCAGCCAAGATCTGGGGGGGATATTGGACAGTCCGAACACCGGGGAGCTGTTTTTT.

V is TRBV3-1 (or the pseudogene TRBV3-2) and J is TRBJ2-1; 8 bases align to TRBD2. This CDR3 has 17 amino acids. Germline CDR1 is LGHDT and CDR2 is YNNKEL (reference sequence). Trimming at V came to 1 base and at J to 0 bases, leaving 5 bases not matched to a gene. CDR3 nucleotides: TGTGCCAGCAGCCAAGGGGAGCGGGGGCCCTCCTACAATGAGCAGTTCTTC. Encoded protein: CASSQGERGPSYNEQFF.

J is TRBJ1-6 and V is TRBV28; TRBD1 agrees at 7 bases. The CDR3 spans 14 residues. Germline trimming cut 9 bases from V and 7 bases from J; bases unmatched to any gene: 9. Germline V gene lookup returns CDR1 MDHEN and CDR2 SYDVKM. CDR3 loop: CASLTDRRNSPLHF. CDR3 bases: TGTGCCAGTTTAACGGACAGGAGAAATTCACCCCTCCACTTT.

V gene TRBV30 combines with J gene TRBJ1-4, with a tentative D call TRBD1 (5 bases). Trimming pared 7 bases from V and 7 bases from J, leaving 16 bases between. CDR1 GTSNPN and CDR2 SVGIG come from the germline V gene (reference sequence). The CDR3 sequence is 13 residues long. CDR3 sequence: CALRRDRGEKLFF. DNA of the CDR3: TGTGCCTTGCGGAGGGACCGAGGTGAAAAACTGTTTTTT.